Presented here are 30 T cell receptor beta chains from one specimen sequenced in a study of CD8+CD57+ T cells in acquired aplastic anemia. Genomic DNA constituted the template upon which TCR beta VDJ and CDR3 profiling was performed. MiXCR, run by TCRdb on the reads, gives a single entry per CDR3 protein. The sample contains around 180,000 distinct CDR3 sequences, roughly 50% of which appear only once. Sequencing was done on patients that had shown CD8+CD57+ cell expansion by flow cytometry. Sequences were obtained from sorted CD4+, CD8+, or CD8+CD57+ T cells (not recorded which) from PBMCs. The receptor set was obtained from a human donor with aplastic anemia.

This clonotype was detected a few times. The chain couples TRBV29-1 to TRBJ2-1, with a tentative D call TRBD2 (6 bases). The CDR3 length is 13 residues. Germline V CDR1 and CDR2: SQVTM, ANQGSEA. V shed 8 bases and J shed 9 bases, with 20 bases lying between them. The DNA of the CDR3 is TGCAGCCCTGGAGGGGACTCGCGAGGTGAGCAGTTCTTC. This codes for CSPGGDSRGEQFF.

This clonotype was detected once. The rearrangement joins TRBV20-1 to TRBJ1-2, with D hard to call. Per germline, CDR1 DFQATT and CDR2 SNEGSKA (reference sequence). The CDR3 has 13 residues. The germline V and J ends were trimmed by 6 bases and 3 bases, with 14 bases remaining between them. For the CDR3, the DNA is TGCAGTGCCAGCACCCCGGTCGACTATGGCTACACCTTC. Protein: CSASTPVDYGYTF.

A note on this clonotype: A much larger clone is a single base away; this may be a read error. The V gene is TRBV7-2, the J gene TRBJ1-1; possible D gene TRBD1, 5 bases. Between the trimmed V and J ends, which lost 5 bases and 0 bases, there was a span of 16 bases. The CDR3 sequence is 16 residues long. The germline gives CDR1 SGHTA, CDR2 FQGNSA. This CDR3 reads CASSRITWTLNTEAFF. The CDR3 DNA reads TGTGCCAGCAGCCGAATTACCTGGACACTGAACACTGAAGCTTTCTTT.

This clonotype has a count of ten or more. This chain connects TRBV9 to TRBJ2-3; perhaps TRBD1 as D (6 bases). V lost 4 bases to trimming and J lost 1 base, with 16 bases between them. CDR1 is SGDLS, CDR2 YYNGEE, per germline. The CDR3 runs to 16 residues. The CDR3 nucleotides are TGTGCCAGCAGCCCCGCCGGGACAATCGGCACAGATACGCAGTATTTT. Encoded protein: CASSPAGTIGTDTQYF.

This clonotype has only one observation. V is TRBV2 and J is TRBJ2-7, with 12 bases that match TRBD1. Trimming at V came to 4 bases and at J to 5 bases, leaving 6 bases not matched to a gene. In germline, CDR1 is SNHLY, CDR2 FYNNEI. The CDR3 extends over 15 amino acids. The CDR3 DNA reads TGTGCCAGCAGTGCGACGGGACAGGGGGCCCACGAGCAGTACTTC. Translated, it gives CASSATGQGAHEQYF.

This chain uses TRBV11-2 with TRBJ1-1; TRBD1 aligns across 12 bases. V was pared by 4 bases and J by 0 bases, with 6 bases of the junction left unmatched. Germline CDR1 is SGHAT and CDR2 is FQNNGV. This CDR3 has 17 amino acids. The CDR3 region is CASSYWDRGRVNTEAFF. The CDR3 region has the DNA TGTGCCAGCAGCTACTGGGACAGGGGGCGCGTGAACACTGAAGCTTTCTTT.

V and J are TRBV19 and TRBJ2-3, with D uncertain. This CDR3 contains 14 residues. Germline CDR1 and CDR2: LNHDA and SQIVND (reference sequence). V was trimmed by 5 bases and J by 7 bases, leaving 16 bases between them. For the CDR3, the DNA is TGTGCCAGTAGTGGGAAGACAAGTTCAAATACGCAGTATTTT. Translating gives CASSGKTSSNTQYF.

This clonotype was seen at least ten times. The chain joins TRBV25-1 to TRBJ1-1; D is perhaps TRBD1 (6 bases). Germline CDR1 reads MGHDK; CDR2 reads SYGVNS. The ends were cut back, 2 bases at V and 10 bases at J, with 14 bases in the middle. This CDR3 is built from 13 residues. The CDR3 sequence: CASSEAGAPAAFF. In DNA form, the CDR3 reads TGTGCCAGCAGTGAAGCAGGGGCGCCCGCAGCTTTCTTT.

As to this clonotype: The conserved phenylalanine or tryptophan normally closing the CDR3 is absent here, so this likely arose from a read error. This chain connects TRBV5-1 to TRBJ1-1, with 9 bases matching TRBD1. V dropped 6 bases and J dropped 1; count of bases not matched to a gene: 7. Germline CDR1 reads SGHRS; CDR2 reads YFSETQ. This CDR3 has 15 amino acids. In DNA form, the CDR3 reads TGCGCCAGCACCCGGGACAGGGTTTCGAACACTGAAGCTTTCTCT. Protein sequence: CASTRDRVSNTEAFS.

This clonotype has at least ten counts. As DNA, the CDR3 is TGTGCCAGCAGTTCCCGGCCGTTCCAGAACACTGAAGCTTTCTTT. Translated, it gives CASSSRPFQNTEAFF. V is TRBV12-3 or TRBV12-4 and J is TRBJ1-1; no clear D. This CDR3 has 15 amino acids. V was pared by 4 bases and J by 1 base, with 13 bases between.

The chain recombines TRBV20-1 with TRBJ1-2; no clear D gene. Germline lookup yields CDR1 DFQATT and CDR2 SNEGSKA (reference sequence). The length of the CDR3 is 14 residues. Deletions cut 5 bases from V and 8 bases from J, with 21 bases between. CDR3 in DNA: TGCAGTGCTTATACGACTTACTCCCAGTGGGGCTACACCTTC. Protein: CSAYTTYSQWGYTF.

This rearrangement joins TRBV7-9 to TRBJ1-1, with 7 bases fitting TRBD1. Germline loops: CDR1 SEHNR, CDR2 FQNEAQ (reference sequence). V lost 1 base and J lost 8; bases outside the gene matches: 4. The length of the CDR3 is 13 residues. CDR3 protein: CASSLGQGKEAFF. Written as DNA, the CDR3 is TGTGCCAGCAGCTTAGGACAGGGCAAGGAAGCTTTCTTT.

This clonotype was counted at least ten times. The rearrangement joins TRBV5-5 to TRBJ1-5; D gene ambiguous. Germline-derived CDR1 and CDR2 are SGHKS and YYEKEE (reference sequence). Deletions cut 2 bases from V and 4 bases from J, with 10 bases between. CDR3 length: 14 residues. The DNA of the CDR3 is TGTGCCAGCAGCTTAGAGTCGGGGAATCAGCCCCAGCATTTT. This translates into CASSLESGNQPQHF.

The genes are TRBV12-3 or TRBV12-4 and TRBJ1-2, with 7 bases identical to TRBD1. The CDR3 consists of 13 residues. The ends lost 6 bases at V and 7 bases at J; junction bases unmatched: 8. CDR3: CASSPGQKGGYTF. In DNA form, the CDR3 reads TGTGCCAGCAGCCCGGGACAGAAAGGTGGCTACACCTTC.

The chain has TRBV24-1 and TRBJ1-2, with 7 bases identical to TRBD1. The junction had 4 bases not matched to a gene; V was cut back by 3 bases and J by 7 bases. The CDR3 length is 13 residues. The germline CDR1 and CDR2 sequences are KGHDR and SFDVKD. The CDR3 reads CATSDGQVGGYTF. DNA of the CDR3: TGTGCCACCAGTGATGGACAGGTTGGTGGCTACACCTTC.

The chain joins TRBV7-8 to TRBJ2-7, with D maybe TRBD1 (5 bases). The V end was cut by 3 bases, the J end by 6 bases, with 9 bases between. Germline CDR1 reads SGHVS; CDR2 reads FQNEAQ. The CDR3 has 12 residues. The CDR3 here is CASSFKGREQYF. The DNA for the CDR3 is TGTGCCAGCAGCTTTAAGGGGCGCGAGCAGTACTTC.

Only one count was recorded for this clonotype. This chain joins TRBV15 and TRBJ2-1; TRBD2 matches 9 bases. Germline CDR1 reads LNHNV; CDR2 reads YYDKDF (reference sequence). This CDR3 spans 15 amino acids. The V segment lost 3 bases and the J segment 3 bases; nucleotides outside the gene matches: 3. The CDR3 sequence: CATSRGLANYNEQFF. The CDR3 coding sequence is TGTGCCACCAGCAGGGGACTAGCAAACTACAATGAGCAGTTCTTC. Together with reference TRBV15 and TRBJ2-1, the CDR3 gives the full variable domain: DAMVIQNPRYQVTQFGKPVTLSCSQTLNHNVMYWYQQKSSQAPKLLFHYYDKDFNNEADTPDNFQSRRPNTSFCFLDIRSPGLGDTAMYLCATSRGLANYNEQFFGPGTRLTVL.

Many counts were recorded for this clonotype. The rearrangement links TRBV5-5 to TRBJ1-5; a weak D match, TRBD1 (6 bases). V was trimmed by 4 bases and J by 6 bases, leaving 14 bases between them. The germline V gene has CDR1 SGHKS and CDR2 YYEKEE (reference sequence). CDR3 length: 14 residues. CDR3 amino acids: CASSLQGFSQPQHF. For the CDR3, the DNA is TGTGCCAGCAGCCTGCAGGGGTTTAGTCAGCCCCAGCATTTT.

This clonotype appeared a few times. A much larger clone lies one base from this, so it may be a read error. J is TRBJ1-1 and V is TRBV20-1; D remains unclear. The CDR3 length is 10 residues. Germline CDR1 reads DFQATT; CDR2 reads SNEGSKA (reference sequence). CDR3 residues: CCIGFSGAFF. The CDR3 coding sequence is TGCTGCATAGGGTTCTCTGGAGCTTTCTTT.

Worth noting for this clonotype: This sequence may be a read error, since a much larger clone differs from it by one base. Because it lacks the conserved phenylalanine or tryptophan at the end, this CDR3 is likely a read error. This chain connects TRBV6-1 to TRBJ2-7, with D perhaps being TRBD1 or TRBD2 (5 bases each). The V end was cut by 4 bases, the J end by 0 bases, with 13 bases between. Germline values: CDR1 MNHNS, CDR2 SASEGT. This CDR3 comprises 15 residues. CDR3 sequence: CASSVGEGSSYEQYS. The CDR3 DNA sequence: TGTGCCAGCAGTGTCGGCGAGGGGAGCTCCTACGAGCAGTACTCC.

The rearrangement joins TRBV4-3 to TRBJ2-7; maybe TRBD2 (6 bases). This CDR3 contains 15 residues. The V end was cut by 3 bases, the J end by 3 bases, with 15 bases between. Germline CDR1 is LGHNA and CDR2 is YSLEER. The CDR3 DNA follows: TGCGCCAGCAGCCAGGTGACTAGTCCCCTCTACGAGCAGTACTTC. Its protein product is CASSQVTSPLYEQYF.

This clonotype was seen many times. The chain uses TRBV12-3 or TRBV12-4 and TRBJ2-1; D gene unclear. This CDR3 spans 14 amino acids. V gave up 6 bases and J gave up 7 bases, with 16 bases separating them. The CDR3 sequence is CASSVGFIGNEQFF. The CDR3 nucleotides are TGTGCCAGCAGCGTGGGCTTTATTGGGAATGAGCAGTTCTTC.

The rearrangement links TRBV10-3 to TRBJ1-3, with 8 bases fitting TRBD1. The CDR3 is made up of 17 amino acids. V lost 11 bases, J lost 0 bases, and 15 bases stayed unmatched. From germline, CDR1 is ENHRY and CDR2 SYGVKD. The CDR3 is CASRDRTATSSGNTIYF. As DNA, the CDR3 is TGTGCCTCCCGGGACAGGACTGCCACCAGCTCTGGAAACACCATATATTTT.

This clonotype was observed many times. This rearrangement joins TRBV14 to TRBJ2-1; D unclear. Germline V lookup: CDR1 SGHDN, CDR2 FVKESK. The germline V and J ends were trimmed by 1 base and 9 bases, with 13 bases remaining between them. CDR3 length equals 14 residues. CDR3 DNA sequence: TGTGCCAGCAGCCAAGTGTATGGTTCGGGTGAGCAGTTCTTC. Its protein product is CASSQVYGSGEQFF.

The chain carries TRBV6-4 and TRBJ2-7, with 10 bases lining up with TRBD2. The length of the CDR3 is 15 residues. Trimming removed 3 bases from V and 4 bases from J; junction bases left unmatched: 6. Germline CDR1 is MRHNA and CDR2 is SNTAGT. The CDR3 spells CASSEGSGGGYEQYF. Here the CDR3 DNA reads TGTGCCAGCAGTGAGGGCAGCGGGGGGGGTTACGAGCAGTACTTC.

V usage is TRBV7-6 and J usage is TRBJ1-3, with a weak D call TRBD1 (5 bases). CDR1 and CDR2 (germline): SGHVS, FNYEAQ. The CDR3 contains 13 residues. The V and J ends lost 5 bases and 9 bases respectively, with 14 bases between them. The CDR3 reads CASSPGTISTIYF. The DNA for the CDR3 is TGTGCCAGCAGCCCGGGGACCATTAGCACCATATATTTT.

On this clonotype: Lacking the conserved final phenylalanine or tryptophan, this CDR3 likely reflects a read error. J is TRBJ1-6 and V is TRBV10-3, with D maybe TRBD1 (5 bases). V lost 6 bases and J 10 bases, leaving 16 bases between the germline ends. There are 14 residues in the CDR3. Germline V lookup: CDR1 ENHRY, CDR2 SYGVKD. The CDR3 here is CAIRGTVVGSPLHL. The CDR3 nucleotides read TGTGCCATCAGGGGGACCGTCGTGGGATCACCCCTCCACCTT.

This clonotype was recorded a few times. This chain links TRBV15 with TRBJ2-3; 10 bases map to TRBD2. J lost 8 bases, V lost 0 bases, and 8 bases had no gene match. This CDR3 region has 16 residues. Germline V gives CDR1 LNHNV, CDR2 YYDKDF (reference sequence). The CDR3 region has the DNA TGTGCCACCAGCAGAGATGTGGCTAGCGGGGGACTTACGCAGTATTTT. Translating gives CATSRDVASGGLTQYF. Drawing the rest from reference TRBV15 and TRBJ2-3, the complete variable domain is DAMVIQNPRYQVTQFGKPVTLSCSQTLNHNVMYWYQQKSSQAPKLLFHYYDKDFNNEADTPDNFQSRRPNTSFCFLDIRSPGLGDTAMYLCATSRDVASGGLTQYFGPGTRLTVL.

This clonotype was found a few times. This chain connects TRBV2 to TRBJ1-1; tentative D call: TRBD1 (6 bases). Germline CDR1 SNHLY, CDR2 FYNNEI. CDR3 size: 12 residues. V shed 8 bases and J shed 5 bases, with 12 bases lying between them. The CDR3 loop reads CASQTGRTEAFF. CDR3 coding DNA: TGTGCCAGCCAGACAGGTAGGACTGAAGCTTTCTTT. The full variable domain, in which reference TRBV2 and TRBJ1-1 provide the parts outside the CDR3, is EPEVTQTPSHQVTQMGQEVILRCVPISNHLYFYWYRQILGQKVEFLVSFYNNEISEKSEIFDDQFSVERPDGSNFTLKIRSTKLEDSAMYFCASQTGRTEAFFGQGTRLTVV.

The chain joins TRBV10-3 to TRBJ2-5; the match to TRBD1 covers 7 bases. The germline V gene encodes CDR1 ENHRY and CDR2 SYGVKD. The CDR3 loop spans 13 amino acids. The V segment lost 7 bases and the J segment 4 bases; nucleotides outside the gene matches: 6. The CDR3 DNA sequence: TGTGCCATCACTGACAGGGCGGGAGAGACCCAGTACTTC. Its translation: CAITDRAGETQYF.